The 5 T cell receptor beta chains given below trace back to one sample, sequenced in a study of chemoradiotherapy in HPV16-positive cancers. The data were produced by immunoSEQ multiplex PCR, yet TCRdb's version contains in-frame clones alone and is incomplete. Here the sample spans under 40,000 clones, 70% to 90% being singletons. The sample in question was blood, obtained from a patient who underwent chemoradiotherapy. The receptors come from a human donor with HPV-associated anogenital cancer.

The chain employs TRBV21-1 and TRBJ2-7; the tabulated D call, TRBD2, remains unverified against the DNA. TRBV21-1 is a pseudogene locus. The CDR3 length is 12 residues. This CDR3 reads CASSKGDYEQYF. In DNA, the CDR3 is TGTGCCAGCAGCAAGGGAGACTACGAGCAGTACTTC.

V usage is TRBV7-2 and J usage is TRBJ2-2; D is possibly TRBD1 or TRBD2 (5 bases each). Germline CDR1 and CDR2: SGHTA and FQGNSA. The CDR3 is made up of 13 amino acids. V lost 5 bases and J lost 4, with 8 bases in between. CDR3 amino acids: CASSRDRTGELFF. The CDR3 DNA reads as TGTGCCAGCAGCCGGGACCGCACCGGGGAGCTGTTTTTT.

The gene calls are TRBV11-2 and TRBJ1-2; TRBD1 is a possible D gene (5 bases). Trimming cost V 5 bases and J 8 bases, with 18 bases left between them. Germline CDR1 is SGHAT and CDR2 is FQNNGV. The CDR3 covers 14 residues. CDR3 coding DNA: TGTGCCAGCAGCCCCGTTACAGGCGACAGAGGCTACACCTTC. This translates into CASSPVTGDRGYTF.

V is TRBV30 and J is TRBJ1-6; D is perhaps TRBD1 (5 bases). Germline CDR1 is GTSNPN and CDR2 is SVGIG (reference sequence). The CDR3 runs to 14 residues. Trimming removed 3 bases at V and 10 bases at J, with 16 bases between. CDR3: CAWSDPGDGSPLHF. The CDR3 coding sequence is TGTGCCTGGAGCGACCCGGGGGATGGGTCACCCCTCCACTTT.

This chain connects TRBV30 to TRBJ2-5; 7 nucleotides match TRBD2. V was pared by 0 bases and J by 5 bases, with 9 bases of the junction left unmatched. The CDR3 is 15 residues long. CDR1 is GTSNPN and CDR2 is SVGIG in the germline V gene (reference sequence). The CDR3 DNA follows: TGTGCCTGGAGTGTGGCTAGCGGTTCCCGGGAGACCCAGTACTTC. Protein product: CAWSVASGSRETQYF.